This T cell receptor (beta chain) was identified during a study of Ad26.COV2.S vaccination and SARS-CoV-2 variants. Indicated treatment: about 20 received Ad26.COV2.S at low or high dose, single or two shots; several received placebo; per-sample allocation not given. Each sample was drawn 63 days after the first injection (of vaccine or placebo). The method was immunoSEQ multiplex PCR; TCRdb's version includes in-frame clones alone and lacks a portion of them. The sample has roughly 320,000 clones, about 86% seen once. This clone turned up a few times. The specimen comprised peripheral blood, sampled in a trial of Ad26.COV2.S vaccine versus placebo. The sequence was collected from a person aged 18-65 years who received the Ad26.COV2.S COVID-19 vaccine or a placebo.

The chain's CDR3 is CASSGAGLGNEQFF. CDR3 sequence (DNA): TGCGCCAGCAGTGGCGCGGGATTGGGCAATGAGCAGTTCTTC. The J gene is TRBJ2-1, the V gene TRBV10-1, with D perhaps TRBD2 (6 bases). CDR3 length equals 14 residues. Trimming pared 4 bases from V and 6 bases from J, leaving 13 bases between. Germline V gene sequence: CDR1 WNHNN, CDR2 SYGVQD (reference sequence).